This TCR beta chain was captured by sequencing in a study of vaccination and CD4 T cells after COVID-19. Documented treatment: approximately 9-day PBMC culture with coronavirus spike peptide pools or control peptides (ViraFEST assay). CDR1 is MNHNS, CDR2 SASEGT, per germline. V lost 5 bases and J lost 3, with 14 bases in between. The CDR3 length is 15 residues. About this clonotype itself: The antigen is not known.

The study sequenced cultured CD4+ T cell DNA using the Oncomine TCR Beta short-read assay. TCRdb re-called the PCR reads through MiXCR, storing one row per CDR3 protein. The sample carries about 12,000 distinct CDR3 sequences, around two fifths recorded once. Sequencing was carried out using cultured CD4+ T cells from blood. This TCR derives from a human donor with COVID-19. The J gene is TRBJ1-5, the V gene TRBV6-1; possibly TRBD1 for D (5 bases). The CDR3 nucleotides read TGTGCCAGCAGTATTCAGGGAGTTCTCAATCAGCCCCAGCATTTT. As protein: CASSIQGVLNQPQHF.